A single T cell receptor beta chain is shown here with its context. The target antigen is unknown. These data come from a study of T cell repertoires in cytomegalovirus infection. Study overall: It was the public TCR beta signatures that indicated both CMV infection and matching HLA type.

TCRdb reanalysed the reads using MiXCR and keeps one entry per CDR3 protein. The data contain about 360,000 distinct CDR3 sequences, nearly 35% of them singletons. Study-wide findings and caveats: The response measured ex vivo was dominated by TCR beta clonotypes (HLA-C-restricted and CMV-specific).

This CDR3 has 13 residues. CDR1 and CDR2 from the germline V gene are LGHNA and YSLEER. V was pared by 4 bases and J by 7 bases, with 5 bases of the junction left unmatched. This TCR derives from a human donor in good health (CMV status not recorded). Some clones in this sample may be carry-over from other donors' samples. The rearrangement uses TRBV4-3 and TRBJ1-2; 8 nucleotides line up with TRBD1. This sample comprised cultured PBMCs, obtained from culture after CMV antigen stimulation. CDR3 sequence: CASSLSDRGGYTF. The CDR3 DNA sequence: TGCGCCAGCAGCCTATCTGACAGGGGTGGCTACACCTTC.